This T cell receptor (beta chain) was captured by sequencing in a study of spatial heterogeneity in lung cancer. Study in general: Detected beta-chain sequences consistently exceeded alpha-chain sequences. The library had UMIs, and each TCR and UMI pair averaged more than ten raw reads.

Every TCR cDNA molecule carried a tag that served as a unique molecular identifier. TCRdb re-analysed the 5' RACE reads in MiXCR, keeping a single row per CDR3 protein. The sample lists some 100,000 distinct CDR3 sequences; approximately 12% were seen once. The germline V and J ends were trimmed by 3 bases and 2 bases, with 12 bases remaining between them. The CDR3 is 15 amino acids. The germline CDR1 and CDR2 sequences are SGHRS and YFSETQ. Time point described: sample taken at primary tumor resection. Whole RNA from tumor, nontumor lung or frozen PBMC was sequenced unsorted. Samples were donated by 72 untreated early-stage non-small cell lung cancer patients.

The input for sequencing was PBMCs, taken at surgery. This chain joins TRBV5-1 and TRBJ2-4, with D tentatively TRBD1 or TRBD2 (5 bases each). The TCR was taken from a male donor with early-stage non-small cell lung cancer. CDR3 sequence reads: CASSSGDGTKNIQYF. DNA for the CDR3: TGCGCCAGCAGCTCCGGGGACGGAACCAAAAACATTCAGTACTTC.